This T cell receptor beta chain was sequenced for a study of blood T cell repertoires in COVID-19. Background on the study: Acute and convalescent COVID-19 specimens originated in the United States, Italy and Spain. PBMCs, B-cell-depleted T cells, or T cells provided the cDNA or gDNA that made up the material.

In the source study's methods: Reference gene primer amplification in the assay estimated nucleated cell counts. Data came from immunoSEQ multiplex PCR; TCRdb stores just in-frame clones and leaves some out. V and J calls and clone size come straight from that table; D and trimming were deduced from the DNA. The sample lists 150,000 to 200,000 clones, around four fifths seen once, with 4.5% to 5.5% in the top ten. CDR3 length: 14 residues. Germline V CDR1 and CDR2: LNHNV, YYDKDF (reference sequence). V was trimmed by 1 base and J by 6 bases, leaving 10 bases between them. V is TRBV15 and J is TRBJ2-1; no firm D call. The sequence was obtained from a woman in her twenties or thirties with acute or convalescent COVID-19. Sequenced: peripheral blood. CDR3 sequence reads: CATSRVAEVNEQFF. The DNA for the CDR3 is TGTGCCACCAGCAGAGTGGCCGAGGTCAATGAGCAGTTCTTC.